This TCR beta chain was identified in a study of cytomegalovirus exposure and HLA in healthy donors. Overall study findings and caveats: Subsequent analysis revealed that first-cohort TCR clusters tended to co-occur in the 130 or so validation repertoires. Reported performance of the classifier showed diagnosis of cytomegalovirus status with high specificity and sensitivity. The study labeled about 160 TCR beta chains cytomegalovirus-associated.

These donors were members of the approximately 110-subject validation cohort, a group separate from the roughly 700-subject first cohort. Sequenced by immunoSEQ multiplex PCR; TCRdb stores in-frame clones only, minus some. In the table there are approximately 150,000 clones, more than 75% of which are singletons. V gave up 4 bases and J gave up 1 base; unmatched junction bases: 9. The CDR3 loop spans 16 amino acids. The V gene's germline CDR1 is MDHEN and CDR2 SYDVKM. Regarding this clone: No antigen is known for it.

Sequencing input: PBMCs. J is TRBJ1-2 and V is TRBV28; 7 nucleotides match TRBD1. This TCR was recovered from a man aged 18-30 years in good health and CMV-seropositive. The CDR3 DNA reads TGTGCCAGCAGTTCCGGAGGGACAGCTCTTAACTATGGCTACACCTTC. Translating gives CASSSGGTALNYGYTF.